In this sample, the clone carrying this T cell receptor (beta chain) turned up a few times. Its antigen remains unidentified. These data come from a study of CD8 T cells in ankylosing spondylitis. Findings and caveats of the study: Disease-linked clones bore a CD8+ phenotype, appearing relatively rarely in peripheral blood. Earlier authors reported some of these motif variants in reactive arthritis synovial fluid and blood. The authors reported significant enrichment of disease-linked clones in matched ankylosing spondylitis synovial fluid. The study identified a TCR beta motif of under 10 highly homologous variants that appeared characteristic of ankylosing spondylitis blood.

V lost 6 bases, J lost 7 bases, and 9 bases stayed unmatched. Germline V gene data show CDR1 as ENHRY and CDR2 as SYGVKD. This CDR3 region has 14 residues. TCRdb called the 5' RACE reads again in MiXCR, with one record for every CDR3 protein. The sample shows 750,000 to 850,000 distinct CDR3 sequences, 10% to 15% of them seen only once. The sequence was collected from a male donor with ankylosing spondylitis. The chain recombines TRBV10-3 with TRBJ2-5; 9 nucleotides match TRBD1. Sequences were obtained from blood, either unsorted or a sorted T cell fraction (not recorded which). The CDR3, as DNA: TGTGCCATCAGCCGACAGGGGGGTATCGGGACCCAGTACTTC. This encodes CAISRQGGIGTQYF.